Shown below are 16 T cell receptor beta chains from a single sample sequenced in a study of blood T cells in healthy people across ages. Through a sample-barcoded 5' primer and a J-beta primer mix, a second PCR was run for roughly 7 to 12 cycles. TCRdb recomputed calls from the 5' RACE reads with MiXCR, one row per CDR3 protein. The sample has 650,000 to 700,000 distinct CDR3 sequences; 32% are singletons. Source material: blood. The source of these receptors is a woman older than 75 in good health.

This chain links TRBV6-2 or TRBV6-3 with TRBJ2-3, with D maybe TRBD1 (5 bases). The CDR3 consists of 15 residues. CDR1 and CDR2 (germline): MNHEY, SVGEGT. V was cut by 0 bases and J by 4 bases, with 11 bases left in between. Written as DNA, the CDR3 is TGTGCCAGCAGTTACTCGACAGTTCTACCAGATACGCAGTATTTT. Amino acid sequence: CASSYSTVLPDTQYF.

This clonotype was recorded a few times. The V gene is TRBV7-2, the J gene TRBJ2-3; a weak D match, TRBD1 (5 bases). V lost 1 base, J lost 6 bases, and 8 bases lay in between. The CDR3 length is 13 residues. Germline CDR1 and CDR2: SGHTA and FQGNSA. The CDR3 loop reads CASSLVTADTQYF. The CDR3 coding sequence is TGTGCCAGCAGCTTAGTGACAGCGGATACGCAGTATTTT.

The V and J genes are TRBV30 and TRBJ2-3, with D possibly TRBD2 on 7 matching bases. CDR3 size: 13 residues. CDR1 GTSNPN and CDR2 SVGIG come from the germline V gene (reference sequence). V was pared by 5 bases and J by 5 bases, with 14 bases between. For the CDR3, the DNA is TGTGCCTGGCGGGGGGACATGCGAGATACGCAGTATTTT. Translating it yields CAWRGDMRDTQYF.

This clonotype was found many times. The chain is built from TRBV7-9 and TRBJ1-2; D possibly corresponds to TRBD1 (6 bases). The CDR3 runs 15 residues. Per the germline V gene, CDR1 is SEHNR and CDR2 is FQNEAQ (reference sequence). The V end lost 6 bases, the J end lost 1 base, and 15 bases lay between the germline ends. Here the CDR3 reads CASRSQGLFNYGYTF. CDR3 coding DNA: TGTGCCAGCAGATCACAGGGCCTATTTAACTATGGCTACACCTTC.

The chain carries TRBV6-2 or TRBV6-3 and TRBJ1-1, with 11 bases fitting TRBD1. The V gene's germline CDR1 is MNHEY and CDR2 SVGEGT. This CDR3 contains 17 residues. V lost 2 bases and J lost 0; bases outside the gene matches: 5. CDR3 in amino acids: CASSYPDRGPLNTEAFF. CDR3 DNA: TGTGCCAGCAGTTACCCGGACAGGGGGCCCCTGAACACTGAAGCTTTCTTT.

The rearrangement links TRBV6-6 to TRBJ2-5; 7 nucleotides line up with TRBD2. This CDR3 is built from 17 residues. Germline-derived CDR1 and CDR2 are MNHNY and SVGAGI (reference sequence). The J segment lost 2 bases and the V segment lost 0 bases, leaving 9 bases of the junction unmatched. This chain's CDR3 is CASSYSLGGGGQETQYF. CDR3 DNA sequence: TGTGCCAGCAGTTACTCGCTTGGGGGGGGAGGTCAAGAGACCCAGTACTTC.

Of note for this clonotype: With a much larger clone just one base away, this may be a read error. This chain connects TRBV14 to TRBJ2-5; no definite D call. The ends were cut back, 2 bases at V and 11 bases at J, with 18 bases in the middle. CDR1 SGHDN and CDR2 FVKESK come from the germline V gene. The CDR3 length is 14 residues. As DNA, the CDR3 is TGTGCCAGCAGCCAAAGAGGTTCAACGGGTGAGCAGTACTTC. Amino acid sequence: CASSQRGSTGEQYF.

The chain links TRBV30 to TRBJ2-2; 8 nucleotides align to TRBD2. CDR1 and CDR2 from the germline V gene are GTSNPN and SVGIG (reference sequence). The CDR3 length is 14 residues. Trimming removed 6 bases from V and 5 bases from J; junction bases left unmatched: 8. The CDR3 sequence: CACSRGGGTGELFF. CDR3 bases: TGTGCCTGCTCGAGGGGCGGGGGGACCGGGGAGCTGTTTTTT.

This clonotype was detected many times. The genes are TRBV5-1 and TRBJ1-2, with D possibly TRBD1 on 6 matching bases. The V and J ends lost 1 base and 8 bases respectively, with 12 bases between them. The CDR3 has 13 residues. The V gene's germline CDR1 is SGHRS and CDR2 YFSETQ. CDR3 residues: CASSLNRVQGYTF. The CDR3 DNA follows: TGCGCCAGCAGCTTGAACAGGGTACAGGGCTACACCTTC.

This sequence joins TRBV27 and TRBJ1-2, with TRBD1 as a possible D gene (6 bases). Deletions cut 5 bases from V and 9 bases from J, with 13 bases between. The germline V gene has CDR1 MNHEY and CDR2 SMNVEV (reference sequence). The CDR3 has 12 residues. The CDR3 is CASSGRGDRYTF. The CDR3 nucleotides are TGTGCCAGCAGTGGCAGGGGCGATCGCTACACCTTC.

Concerning this clonotype itself: A read error may explain this, as a much larger clone is one base away. The chain couples TRBV29-1 to TRBJ1-1; TRBD1 agrees at 9 bases. Looked up from germline, CDR1 is SQVTM and CDR2 is ANQGSEA. This CDR3 has 15 amino acids. The ends lost 7 bases at V and 1 base at J; junction bases unmatched: 10. This CDR3 reads CSADQGTGPNTEAFF. The CDR3 bases are TGCAGCGCTGATCAAGGGACAGGGCCGAACACTGAAGCTTTCTTT.

This clonotype was seen at least ten times. The chain uses TRBV12-3 or TRBV12-4 and TRBJ2-7; possible D gene TRBD1, 6 bases. The V gene lost 5 bases and the J gene lost 3 bases, with 20 bases spanning the gap. The CDR3 runs to 16 residues. CDR3 in DNA: TGTGCCAGCAGTCGAACCGGGACATCCTCCCGCTACGAGCAGTACTTC. It translates to CASSRTGTSSRYEQYF.

This clonotype was counted ten times or more. The V gene is TRBV10-3, the J gene TRBJ1-2; maybe TRBD1 (5 bases). The CDR3 is 14 amino acids. From germline, CDR1 is ENHRY and CDR2 SYGVKD. Trimming took 6 bases from V and 3 from J, leaving 14 bases between them. The CDR3 bases are TGTGCCATCAGGAGGGACCCTTACGACTATGGCTACACCTTC. As protein: CAIRRDPYDYGYTF.

V usage is TRBV12-3 or TRBV12-4 and J usage is TRBJ2-1, with TRBD2 identical over 9 bases. The CDR3 sequence is 13 residues long. V gave up 7 bases and J gave up 10 bases; unmatched junction bases: 8. The CDR3 nucleotides are TGTGCCAGCATGGCTAGCGGGGATAGAGAGCAGTTCTTC. Translation: CASMASGDREQFF.

This clonotype was recorded many times. This chain uses TRBV2 with TRBJ2-7; 10 nucleotides agree with TRBD1. Per the germline V gene, CDR1 is SNHLY and CDR2 is FYNNEI. The CDR3 is 14 residues long. V was pared by 5 bases and J by 6 bases, with 7 bases of the junction left unmatched. This CDR3 is CASSSGTGALEQYF. The CDR3, as DNA: TGTGCCAGCAGTTCCGGGACAGGGGCTCTCGAGCAGTACTTC. The entire variable domain, with the rest obtained from reference TRBV2 and TRBJ2-7, is as follows: EPEVTQTPSHQVTQMGQEVILRCVPISNHLYFYWYRQILGQKVEFLVSFYNNEISEKSEIFDDQFSVERPDGSNFTLKIRSTKLEDSAMYFCASSSGTGALEQYFGPGTRLTVT.

There are many counts of this clonotype. The rearrangement joins TRBV2 to TRBJ2-7; D may be TRBD1 (5 bases). This CDR3 has 13 amino acids. Germline CDR1 SNHLY, CDR2 FYNNEI. Trimming cost V 7 bases and J 0 bases, with 10 bases left between them. CDR3 sequence (DNA): TGTGCCAGCAAGAAGGACATCTCCTACGAGCAGTACTTC. Translating gives CASKKDISYEQYF.